The entry below gives a single T cell receptor (beta chain) sequence along with its context. There are 13 residues in the CDR3. V trimming: 3 bases; J trimming: 5 bases; junction bases outside the gene matches: 0. Germline assignment: CDR1 SEHNR and CDR2 FQNEAQ (reference sequence). This entry is derived from a study of technical replicates of blood from a few donors. The assay was immunoSEQ multiplex PCR, and TCRdb's table has in-frame clones only and misses some. The sample lists over 50,000 clones; 75% to 90% were seen once. This receptor was identified in a human donor in good health. Some clones in this sample may be carry-over from other donors' samples. Source material: PBMCs. This sequence joins TRBV7-9 and TRBJ1-5, with 8 bases fitting TRBD1. CDR3 amino acids: CASSLDRDQPQHF. CDR3 nucleotide sequence: TGTGCCAGCAGCTTGGACAGGGATCAGCCCCAGCATTTT.